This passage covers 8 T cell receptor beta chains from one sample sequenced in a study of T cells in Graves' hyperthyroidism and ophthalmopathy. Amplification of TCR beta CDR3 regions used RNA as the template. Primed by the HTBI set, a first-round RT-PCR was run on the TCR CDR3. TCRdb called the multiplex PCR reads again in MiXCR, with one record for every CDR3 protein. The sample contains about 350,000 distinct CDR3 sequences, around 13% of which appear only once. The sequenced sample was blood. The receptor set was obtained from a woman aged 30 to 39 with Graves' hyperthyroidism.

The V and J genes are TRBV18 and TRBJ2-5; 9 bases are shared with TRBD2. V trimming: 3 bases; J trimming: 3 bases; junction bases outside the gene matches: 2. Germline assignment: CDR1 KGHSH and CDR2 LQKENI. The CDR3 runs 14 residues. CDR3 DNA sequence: TGTGCCAGCTCACCTAGCGGGAGAAAAGAGACCCAGTACTTC. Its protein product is CASSPSGRKETQYF.

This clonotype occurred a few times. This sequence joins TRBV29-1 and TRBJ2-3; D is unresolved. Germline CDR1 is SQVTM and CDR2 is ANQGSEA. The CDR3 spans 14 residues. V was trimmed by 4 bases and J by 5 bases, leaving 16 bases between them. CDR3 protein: CSVVSSQHIDTQYF. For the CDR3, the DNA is TGCAGCGTTGTTTCGTCGCAGCACATAGATACGCAGTATTTT.

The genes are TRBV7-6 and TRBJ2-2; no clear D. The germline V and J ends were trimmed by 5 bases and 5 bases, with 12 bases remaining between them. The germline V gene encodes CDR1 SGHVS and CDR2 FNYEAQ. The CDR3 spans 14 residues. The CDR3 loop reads CASSTRARTGELFF. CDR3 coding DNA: TGTGCCAGCAGCACAAGGGCCCGGACCGGGGAGCTGTTTTTT.

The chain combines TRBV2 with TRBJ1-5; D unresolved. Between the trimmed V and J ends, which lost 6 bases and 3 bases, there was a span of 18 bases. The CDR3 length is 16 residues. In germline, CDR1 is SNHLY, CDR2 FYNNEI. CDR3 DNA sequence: TGTGCCAGCAGCGACCCCCTCGGTCTTTTCAATCAGCCCCAGCATTTT. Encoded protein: CASSDPLGLFNQPQHF.

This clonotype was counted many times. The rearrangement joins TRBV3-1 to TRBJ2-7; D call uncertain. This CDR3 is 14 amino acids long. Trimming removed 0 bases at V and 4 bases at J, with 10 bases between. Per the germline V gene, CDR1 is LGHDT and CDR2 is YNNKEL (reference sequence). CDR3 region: CASSQDTNPYEQYF. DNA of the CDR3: TGTGCCAGCAGCCAAGATACGAACCCTTACGAGCAGTACTTC.

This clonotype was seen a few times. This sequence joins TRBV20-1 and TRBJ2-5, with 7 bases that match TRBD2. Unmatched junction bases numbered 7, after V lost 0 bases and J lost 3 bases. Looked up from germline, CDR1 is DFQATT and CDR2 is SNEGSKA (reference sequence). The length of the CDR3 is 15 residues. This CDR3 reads CSARDGASGKETQYF. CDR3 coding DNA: TGCAGTGCTAGAGATGGGGCTAGCGGTAAAGAGACCCAGTACTTC.

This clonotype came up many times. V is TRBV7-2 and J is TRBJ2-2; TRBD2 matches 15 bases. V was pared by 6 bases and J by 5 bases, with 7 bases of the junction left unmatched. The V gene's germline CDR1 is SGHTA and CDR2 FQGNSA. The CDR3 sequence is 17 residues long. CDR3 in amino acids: CASSSGLAGGRTGELFF. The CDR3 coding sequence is TGTGCCAGCAGTTCTGGACTAGCGGGAGGGCGAACCGGGGAGCTGTTTTTT.

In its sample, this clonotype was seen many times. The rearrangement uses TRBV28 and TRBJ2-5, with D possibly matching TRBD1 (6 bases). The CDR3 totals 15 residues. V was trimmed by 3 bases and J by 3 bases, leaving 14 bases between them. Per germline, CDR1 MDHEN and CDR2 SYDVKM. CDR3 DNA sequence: TGTGCCAGCAGTTTTGCAGGGGTGGGGAAAGAGACCCAGTACTTC. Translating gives CASSFAGVGKETQYF.